This TCR beta chain was captured in a study of cytomegalovirus exposure and HLA in healthy donors. Overall study results and limits: A few CMV-associated chains proved CMV antigen-specific in vitro. The study labeled more than 150 TCR beta chains cytomegalovirus-associated.

The CDR3 is 14 residues long. Trimming left V 8 bases short and J 7 bases short, with 20 bases between. Germline V gene sequence: CDR1 GTSNPN, CDR2 SVGIG (reference sequence). Assay: immunoSEQ multiplex PCR; the TCRdb copy retains only in-frame clones and omits some. Among 200,000 or so clones listed, more than 80% were seen once. This clone appeared a single time. Its antigen remains unknown. The sample consisted of PBMCs. This chain joins TRBV30 and TRBJ1-4, with D possibly being TRBD1 (5 bases). This TCR was recovered from a young man in good health and CMV-seropositive. The CDR3 loop reads CARSQEGPGEKLFF. Written as DNA, the CDR3 is TGTGCCCGATCCCAGGAGGGGCCGGGTGAAAAACTGTTTTTT.